This TCR beta chain was captured by sequencing in a study of blood T cell repertoires in COVID-19. Germline V gene lookup returns CDR1 MNHEY and CDR2 SVGAGI. The CDR3 is 13 residues long. V gave up 2 bases and J gave up 7 bases, with 9 bases separating them. Some clones are missing from TCRdb's copy, which holds only in-frame ones; the method was immunoSEQ multiplex PCR. The sample has some 530,000 clones, 80% to 90% seen once. The chain uses TRBV6-5 and TRBJ1-5; D is unresolved. This clonotype was sampled from an older woman who had recovered from COVID-19. Sequencing was done on a sample of PBMCs or T cells enriched from blood (not recorded which). The CDR3 DNA is TGTGCCAGCAGTTACACCCGGTGGCAGCCCCAGCATTTT. Amino acid sequence: CASSYTRWQPQHF.